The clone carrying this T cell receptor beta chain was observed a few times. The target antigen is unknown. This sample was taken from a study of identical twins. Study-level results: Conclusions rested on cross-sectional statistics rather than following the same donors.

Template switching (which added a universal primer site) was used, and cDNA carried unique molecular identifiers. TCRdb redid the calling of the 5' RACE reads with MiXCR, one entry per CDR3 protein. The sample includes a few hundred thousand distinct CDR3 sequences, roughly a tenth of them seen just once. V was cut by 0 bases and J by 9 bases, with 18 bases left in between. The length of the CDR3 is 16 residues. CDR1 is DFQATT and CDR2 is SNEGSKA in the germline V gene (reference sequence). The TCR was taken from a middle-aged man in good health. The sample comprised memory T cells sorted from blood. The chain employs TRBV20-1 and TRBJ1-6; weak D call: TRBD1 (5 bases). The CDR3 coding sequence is TGCAGTGCTAGAGATCCGATTGGGGGGGGTGGTTCACCCCTCCACTTT. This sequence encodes CSARDPIGGGGSPLHF.